Presented here are 2 T cell receptor beta chains from one specimen sequenced in a study of blood T cell repertoires in COVID-19. Data came from immunoSEQ multiplex PCR; TCRdb stores just in-frame clones and leaves some out. The sample contains 100,000 to 120,000 clones, roughly 79% of which appear only once. The sequenced material came from peripheral blood. The receptors here all came from an elderly man with acute or convalescent COVID-19.

The rearrangement joins TRBV29-1 to TRBJ2-5, with TRBD2 identical over 12 bases. This CDR3 spans 15 amino acids. Germline CDR1 and CDR2: SQVTM and ANQGSEA. The V segment lost 2 bases and the J segment 2 bases; nucleotides outside the gene matches: 3. The CDR3 reads CSVELAGGVQETQYF. The CDR3 DNA follows: TGCAGCGTTGAACTAGCGGGAGGGGTACAAGAGACCCAGTACTTC.

The rearrangement links TRBV3-1 (or the pseudogene TRBV3-2) to TRBJ2-3; 14 bases are a match to TRBD2. The V segment lost 5 bases and the J segment 3 bases; nucleotides outside the gene matches: 4. The CDR3 extends over 16 amino acids. Germline CDR1 LGHDT, CDR2 YNNKEL (reference sequence). CDR3 DNA: TGTGCCAGCAGCTCGGGACTAGCGGGAGCAACAGATACGCAGTATTTT. Protein sequence: CASSSGLAGATDTQYF.